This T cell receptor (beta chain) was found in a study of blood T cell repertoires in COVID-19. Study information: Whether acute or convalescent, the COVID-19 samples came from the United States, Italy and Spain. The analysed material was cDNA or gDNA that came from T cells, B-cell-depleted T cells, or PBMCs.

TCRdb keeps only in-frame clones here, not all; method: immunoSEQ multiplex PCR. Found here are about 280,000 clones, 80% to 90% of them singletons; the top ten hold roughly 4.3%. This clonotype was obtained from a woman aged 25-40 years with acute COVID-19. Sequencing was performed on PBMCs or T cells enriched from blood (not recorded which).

In DNA form, the CDR3 reads TGCGCCAGCAGCCTTGACAGGGGAGGAGATACGCAGTATTTT. Protein sequence: CASSLDRGGDTQYF. The chain combines TRBV4-3 with TRBJ2-3; 8 bases map to TRBD1. After removal of 4 bases from V and 5 bases from J, the junction contained 5 bases not matched to a gene. The CDR3 has 14 residues. Germline V gene sequence: CDR1 LGHNA, CDR2 YSLEER.